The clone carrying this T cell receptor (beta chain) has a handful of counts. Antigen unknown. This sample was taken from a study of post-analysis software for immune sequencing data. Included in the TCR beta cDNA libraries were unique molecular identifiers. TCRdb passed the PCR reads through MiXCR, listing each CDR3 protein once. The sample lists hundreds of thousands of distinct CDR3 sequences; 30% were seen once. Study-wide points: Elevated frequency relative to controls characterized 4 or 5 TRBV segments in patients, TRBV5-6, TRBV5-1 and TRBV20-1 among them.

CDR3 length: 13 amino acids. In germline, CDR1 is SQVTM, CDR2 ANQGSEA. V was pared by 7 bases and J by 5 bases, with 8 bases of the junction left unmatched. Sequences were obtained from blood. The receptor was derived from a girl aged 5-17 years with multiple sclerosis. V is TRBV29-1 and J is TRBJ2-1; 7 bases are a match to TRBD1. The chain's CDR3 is CSAPSQGDNEQFF. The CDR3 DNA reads TGCAGCGCCCCGAGCCAGGGGGACAATGAGCAGTTCTTC.